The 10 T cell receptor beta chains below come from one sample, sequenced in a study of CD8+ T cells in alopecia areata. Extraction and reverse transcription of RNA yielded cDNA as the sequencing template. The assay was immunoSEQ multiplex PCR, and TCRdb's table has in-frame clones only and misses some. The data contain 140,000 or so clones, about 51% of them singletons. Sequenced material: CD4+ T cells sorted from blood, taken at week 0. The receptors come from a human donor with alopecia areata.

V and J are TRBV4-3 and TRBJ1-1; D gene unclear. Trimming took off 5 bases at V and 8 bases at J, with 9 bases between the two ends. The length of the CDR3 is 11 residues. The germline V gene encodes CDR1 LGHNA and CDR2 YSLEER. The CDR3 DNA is TGCGCCAGCAGCACACACAGCGAAGCTTTCTTT. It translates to CASSTHSEAFF.

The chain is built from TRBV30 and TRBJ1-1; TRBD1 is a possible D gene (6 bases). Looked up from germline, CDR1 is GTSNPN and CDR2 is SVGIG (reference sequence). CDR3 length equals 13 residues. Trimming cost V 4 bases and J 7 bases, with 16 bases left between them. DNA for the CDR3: TGTGCCTGGACCATCGGGGGGGCGGGTGAAGCTTTCTTT. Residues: CAWTIGGAGEAFF.

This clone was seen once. The CDR3, as DNA: TGTGCCAGCAGCTTTGACAGGGGCCGGGAGACCCAGTACTTC. Amino acids: CASSFDRGRETQYF. This sequence joins TRBV7-2 and TRBJ2-5; TRBD1 matches at 8 bases. The CDR3 is made up of 14 amino acids. CDR1 SGHTA and CDR2 FQGNSA come from the germline V gene. The V gene end was trimmed by 3 bases and the J gene end by 5 bases; junction bases not matched to a gene: 5.

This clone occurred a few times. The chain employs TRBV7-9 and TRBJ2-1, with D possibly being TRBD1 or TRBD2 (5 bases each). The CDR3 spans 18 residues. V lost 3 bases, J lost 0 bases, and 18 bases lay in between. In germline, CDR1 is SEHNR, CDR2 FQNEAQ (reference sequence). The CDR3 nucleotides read TGTGCCAGCAGCTTTAGCCCTGGGACGGCAAGCTCCTACAATGAGCAGTTCTTC. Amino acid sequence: CASSFSPGTASSYNEQFF.

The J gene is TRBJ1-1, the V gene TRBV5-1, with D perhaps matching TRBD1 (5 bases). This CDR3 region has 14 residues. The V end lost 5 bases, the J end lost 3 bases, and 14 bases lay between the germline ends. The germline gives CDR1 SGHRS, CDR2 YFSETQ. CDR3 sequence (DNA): TGCGCCAGCAGATTTGGGACGGTGGACACTGAAGCTTTCTTT. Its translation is CASRFGTVDTEAFF.

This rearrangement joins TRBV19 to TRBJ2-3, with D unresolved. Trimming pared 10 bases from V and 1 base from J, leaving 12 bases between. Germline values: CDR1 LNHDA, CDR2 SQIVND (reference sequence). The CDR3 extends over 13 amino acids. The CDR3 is CATTIGGTDTQYF. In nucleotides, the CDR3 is TGTGCCACAACAATTGGGGGCACAGATACGCAGTATTTT.

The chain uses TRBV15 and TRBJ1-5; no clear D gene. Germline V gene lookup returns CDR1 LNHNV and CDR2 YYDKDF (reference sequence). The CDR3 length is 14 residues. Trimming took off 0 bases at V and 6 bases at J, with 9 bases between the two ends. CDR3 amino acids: CATSRERRFQPQHF. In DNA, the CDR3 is TGTGCCACCAGCAGAGAAAGGAGGTTTCAGCCCCAGCATTTT. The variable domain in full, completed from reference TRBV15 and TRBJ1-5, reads DAMVIQNPRYQVTQFGKPVTLSCSQTLNHNVMYWYQQKSSQAPKLLFHYYDKDFNNEADTPDNFQSRRPNTSFCFLDIRSPGLGDTAMYLCATSRERRFQPQHFGDGTRLSIL.

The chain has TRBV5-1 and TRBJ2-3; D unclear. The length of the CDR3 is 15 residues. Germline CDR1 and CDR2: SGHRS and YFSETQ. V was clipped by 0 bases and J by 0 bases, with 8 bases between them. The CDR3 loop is CASSLGPGSTDTQYF. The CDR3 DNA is TGCGCCAGCAGCTTGGGCCCGGGTAGCACAGATACGCAGTATTTT. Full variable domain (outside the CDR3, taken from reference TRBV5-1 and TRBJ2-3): KAGVTQTPRYLIKTRGQQVTLSCSPISGHRSVSWYQQTPGQGLQFLFEYFSETQRNKGNFPGRFSGRQFSNSRSEMNVSTLELGDSALYLCASSLGPGSTDTQYFGPGTRLTVL.

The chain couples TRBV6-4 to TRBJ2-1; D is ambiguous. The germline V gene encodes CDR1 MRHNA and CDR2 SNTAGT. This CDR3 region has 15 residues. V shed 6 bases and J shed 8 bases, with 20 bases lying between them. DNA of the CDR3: TGTGCCAGCAGCCAAGACGGGTTACAACATCATGAGCAGTTCTTC. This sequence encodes CASSQDGLQHHEQFF.

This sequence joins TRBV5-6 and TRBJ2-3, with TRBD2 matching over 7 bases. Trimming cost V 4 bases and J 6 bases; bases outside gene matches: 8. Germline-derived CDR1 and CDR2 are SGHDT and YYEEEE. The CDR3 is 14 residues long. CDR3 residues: CASSRDYRTDTQYF. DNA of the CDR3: TGTGCCAGCAGCCGGGACTACAGAACGGATACGCAGTATTTT.